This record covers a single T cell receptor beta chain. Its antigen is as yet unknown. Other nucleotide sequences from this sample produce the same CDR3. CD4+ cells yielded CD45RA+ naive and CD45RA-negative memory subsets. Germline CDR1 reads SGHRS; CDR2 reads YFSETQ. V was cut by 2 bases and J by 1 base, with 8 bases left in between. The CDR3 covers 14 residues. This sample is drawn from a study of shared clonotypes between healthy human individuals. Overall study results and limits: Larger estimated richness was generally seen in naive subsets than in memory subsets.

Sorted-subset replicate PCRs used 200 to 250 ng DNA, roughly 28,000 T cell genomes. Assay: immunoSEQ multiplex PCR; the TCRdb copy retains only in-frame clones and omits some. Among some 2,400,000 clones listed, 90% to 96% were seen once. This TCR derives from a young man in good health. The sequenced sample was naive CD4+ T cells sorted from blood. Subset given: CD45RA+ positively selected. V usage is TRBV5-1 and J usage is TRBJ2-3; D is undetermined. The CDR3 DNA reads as TGCGCCAGCAGCTTCGGCACGCGCACAGATACGCAGTATTTT. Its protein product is CASSFGTRTDTQYF.